This entry concerns a single T cell receptor beta chain. The V gene's germline CDR1 is LNHDA and CDR2 SQIVND (reference sequence). This CDR3 has 15 amino acids. Between the trimmed V and J ends, which lost 7 bases and 0 bases, there was a span of 15 bases. Enrolled through a virtual design, the participants were between roughly 18 and 90 years of age and came from under 25 US areas. In Cohort 3, a recovered donor had either two negative PCRs, clearance, or symptom resolution. Profiled with immunoSEQ multiplex PCR; TCRdb holds only in-frame clones, not every one. Among about 380,000 clones, about 90% were seen once, and the ten largest hold around 1.3%. This entry comes from a study of blood T cell repertoires in COVID-19.

This TCR came from a man aged 30 to 45 who had recovered from COVID-19. Sample: PBMCs or T cells enriched from blood (not recorded which). The chain carries TRBV19 and TRBJ1-2; the D is unclear. This CDR3 is CASTENHRPNYGYTF. The CDR3 DNA reads TGTGCCAGTACCGAAAATCACAGACCTAACTATGGCTACACCTTC. Looking up the rest from reference TRBV19 and TRBJ1-2 gives the full variable domain: DGGITQSPKYLFRKEGQNVTLSCEQNLNHDAMYWYRQDPGQGLRLIYYSQIVNDFQKGDIAEGYSVSREKKESFPLTVTSAQKNPTAFYLCASTENHRPNYGYTFGSGTRLTVV.